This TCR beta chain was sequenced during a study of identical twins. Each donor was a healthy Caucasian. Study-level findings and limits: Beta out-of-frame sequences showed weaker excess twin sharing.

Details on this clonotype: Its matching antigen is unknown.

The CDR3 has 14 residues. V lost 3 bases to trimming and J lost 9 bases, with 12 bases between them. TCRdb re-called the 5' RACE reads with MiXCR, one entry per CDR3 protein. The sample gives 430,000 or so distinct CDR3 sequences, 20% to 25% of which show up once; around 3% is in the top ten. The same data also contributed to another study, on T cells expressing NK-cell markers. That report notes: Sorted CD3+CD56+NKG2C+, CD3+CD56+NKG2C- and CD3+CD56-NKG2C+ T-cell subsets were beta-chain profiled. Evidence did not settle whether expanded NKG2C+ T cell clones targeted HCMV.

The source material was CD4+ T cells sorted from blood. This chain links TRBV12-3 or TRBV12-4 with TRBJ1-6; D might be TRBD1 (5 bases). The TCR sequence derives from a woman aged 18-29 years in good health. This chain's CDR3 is CASSLGQAFSPLHF. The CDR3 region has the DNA TGTGCCAGCAGTTTGGGGCAGGCGTTTTCACCCCTCCACTTT.